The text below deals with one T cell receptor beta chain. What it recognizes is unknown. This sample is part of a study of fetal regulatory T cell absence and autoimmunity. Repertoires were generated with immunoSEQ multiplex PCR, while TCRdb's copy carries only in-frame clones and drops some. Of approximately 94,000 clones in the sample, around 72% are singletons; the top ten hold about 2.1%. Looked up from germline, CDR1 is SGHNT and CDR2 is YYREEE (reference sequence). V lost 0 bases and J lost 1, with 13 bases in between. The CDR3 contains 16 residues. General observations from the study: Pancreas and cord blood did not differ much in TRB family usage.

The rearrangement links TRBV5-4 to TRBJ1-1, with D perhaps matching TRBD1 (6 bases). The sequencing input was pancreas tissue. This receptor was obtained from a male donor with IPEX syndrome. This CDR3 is CASSLDPRGPNTEAFF. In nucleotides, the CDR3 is TGTGCCAGCAGCTTGGACCCCAGGGGCCCGAACACTGAAGCTTTCTTT.